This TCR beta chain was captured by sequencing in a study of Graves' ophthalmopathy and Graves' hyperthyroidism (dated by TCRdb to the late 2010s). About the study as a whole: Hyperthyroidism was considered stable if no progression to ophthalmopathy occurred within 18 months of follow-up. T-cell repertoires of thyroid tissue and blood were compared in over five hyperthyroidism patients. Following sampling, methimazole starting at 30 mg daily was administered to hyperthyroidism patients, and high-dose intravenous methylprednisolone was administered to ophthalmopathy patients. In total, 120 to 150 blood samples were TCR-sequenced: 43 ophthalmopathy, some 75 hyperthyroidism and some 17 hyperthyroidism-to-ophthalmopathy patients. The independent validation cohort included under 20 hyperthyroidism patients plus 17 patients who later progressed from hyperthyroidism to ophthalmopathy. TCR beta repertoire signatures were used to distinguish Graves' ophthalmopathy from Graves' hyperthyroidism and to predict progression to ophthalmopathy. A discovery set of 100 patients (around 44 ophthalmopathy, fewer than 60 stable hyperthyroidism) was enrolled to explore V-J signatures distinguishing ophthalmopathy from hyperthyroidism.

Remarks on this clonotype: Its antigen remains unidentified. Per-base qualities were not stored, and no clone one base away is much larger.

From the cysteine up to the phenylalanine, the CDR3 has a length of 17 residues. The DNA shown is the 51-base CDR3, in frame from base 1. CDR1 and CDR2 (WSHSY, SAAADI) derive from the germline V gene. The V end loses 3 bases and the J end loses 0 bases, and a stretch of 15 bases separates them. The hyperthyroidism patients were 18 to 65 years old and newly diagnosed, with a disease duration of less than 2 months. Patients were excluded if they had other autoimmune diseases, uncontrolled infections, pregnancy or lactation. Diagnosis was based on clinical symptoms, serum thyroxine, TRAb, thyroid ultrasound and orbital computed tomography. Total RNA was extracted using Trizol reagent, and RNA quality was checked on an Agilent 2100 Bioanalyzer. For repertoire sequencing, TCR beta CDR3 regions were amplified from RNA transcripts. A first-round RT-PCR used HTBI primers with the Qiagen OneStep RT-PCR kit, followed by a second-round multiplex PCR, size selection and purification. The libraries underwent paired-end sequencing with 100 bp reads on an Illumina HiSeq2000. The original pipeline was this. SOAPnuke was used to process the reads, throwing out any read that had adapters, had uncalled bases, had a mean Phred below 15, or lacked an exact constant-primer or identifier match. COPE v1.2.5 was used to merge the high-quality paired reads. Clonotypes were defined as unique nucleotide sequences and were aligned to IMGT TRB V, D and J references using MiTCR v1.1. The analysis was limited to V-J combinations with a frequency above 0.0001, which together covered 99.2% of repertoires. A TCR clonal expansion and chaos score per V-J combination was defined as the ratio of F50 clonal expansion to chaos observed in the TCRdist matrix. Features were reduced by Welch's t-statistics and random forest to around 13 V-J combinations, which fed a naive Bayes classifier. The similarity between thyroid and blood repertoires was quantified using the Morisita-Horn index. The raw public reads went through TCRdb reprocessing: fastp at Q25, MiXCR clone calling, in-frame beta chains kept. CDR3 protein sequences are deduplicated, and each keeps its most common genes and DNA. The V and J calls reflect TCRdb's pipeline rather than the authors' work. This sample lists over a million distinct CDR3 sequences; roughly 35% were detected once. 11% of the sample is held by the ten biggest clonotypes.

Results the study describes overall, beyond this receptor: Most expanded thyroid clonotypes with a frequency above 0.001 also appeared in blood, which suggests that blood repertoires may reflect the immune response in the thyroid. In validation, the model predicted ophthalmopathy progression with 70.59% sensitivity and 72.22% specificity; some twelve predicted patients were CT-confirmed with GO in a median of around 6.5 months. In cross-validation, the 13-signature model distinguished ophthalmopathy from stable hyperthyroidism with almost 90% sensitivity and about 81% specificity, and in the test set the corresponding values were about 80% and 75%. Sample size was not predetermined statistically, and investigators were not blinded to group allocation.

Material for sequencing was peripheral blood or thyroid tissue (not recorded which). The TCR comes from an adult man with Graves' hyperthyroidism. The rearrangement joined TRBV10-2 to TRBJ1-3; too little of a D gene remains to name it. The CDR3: CASSDGRAYDSGNTIYF. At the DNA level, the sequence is TGCGCCAGCAGTGACGGAAGGGCCTATGACTCTGGAAACACCATATATTTT.